This record concerns one T cell receptor (beta chain) sequence. At one end the junction does not follow the germline gene, possibly because of a read error. TCRdb redid the clone calls on the PCR reads using MiXCR. The profile shows about 23,000 clones, 19% of them singletons. This entry is derived from a study of metastatic and nonmetastatic thyroid tumors. Study-wide background: Malignant thyroid and benign thyroid patients provided blood and tumor or nodule tissue whose repertoires were compared.

Prior to thyroid surgery, none of the patients had received any treatment. The CDR3 extends over 16 amino acids. Germline CDR1 MNHNS, CDR2 SASEGT. The receptor was isolated from a male donor with papillary thyroid cancer or a benign thyroid nodule (not recorded which). Some clones in this sample may be carry-over from other donors' samples. The source material was blood. The rearrangement joins TRBV6-1 to TRBJ2-2; the D gene is possibly TRBD2 (5 bases). Here the CDR3 reads CASLGTGRVEHRGAVF. The CDR3 nucleotides are TGTGCCTCACTAGGTACTGGAAGGGTGGAACACCGGGGAGCGGTTTTT.